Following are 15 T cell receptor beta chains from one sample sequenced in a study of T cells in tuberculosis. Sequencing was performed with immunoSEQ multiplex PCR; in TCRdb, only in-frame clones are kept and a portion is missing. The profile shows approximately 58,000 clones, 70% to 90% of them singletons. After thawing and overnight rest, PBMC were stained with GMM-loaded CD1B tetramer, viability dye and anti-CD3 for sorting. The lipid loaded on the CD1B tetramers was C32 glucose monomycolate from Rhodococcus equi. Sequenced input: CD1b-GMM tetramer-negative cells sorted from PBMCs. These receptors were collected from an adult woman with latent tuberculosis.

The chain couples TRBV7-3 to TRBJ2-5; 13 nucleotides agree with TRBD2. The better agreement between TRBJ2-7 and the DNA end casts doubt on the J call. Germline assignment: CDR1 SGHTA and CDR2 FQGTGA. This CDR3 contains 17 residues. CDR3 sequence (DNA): TGTGCCAGCAGCTTAACGCCACTAGCGGGAGGGATGTACGAGCAGTACTTC. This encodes CASSLTPLAGGMYEQYF.

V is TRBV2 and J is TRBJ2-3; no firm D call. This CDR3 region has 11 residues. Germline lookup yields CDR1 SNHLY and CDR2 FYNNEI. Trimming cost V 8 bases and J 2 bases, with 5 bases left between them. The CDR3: CASSYTDTQYF. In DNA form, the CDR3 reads TGTGCCAGCTCGTACACAGATACGCAGTATTTT.

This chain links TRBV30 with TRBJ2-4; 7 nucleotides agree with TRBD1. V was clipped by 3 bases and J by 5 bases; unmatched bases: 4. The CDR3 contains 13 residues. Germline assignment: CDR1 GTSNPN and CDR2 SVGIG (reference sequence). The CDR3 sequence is CAWRTGPQNIQYF. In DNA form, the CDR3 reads TGTGCCTGGAGGACAGGGCCACAAAACATTCAGTACTTC.

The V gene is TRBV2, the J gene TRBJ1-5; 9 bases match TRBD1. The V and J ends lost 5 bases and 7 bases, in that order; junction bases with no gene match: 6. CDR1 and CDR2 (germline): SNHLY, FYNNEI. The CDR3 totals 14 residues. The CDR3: CASSTGGVPQPQHF. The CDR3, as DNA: TGTGCCAGCAGTACAGGGGGCGTCCCCCAGCCCCAGCATTTT.

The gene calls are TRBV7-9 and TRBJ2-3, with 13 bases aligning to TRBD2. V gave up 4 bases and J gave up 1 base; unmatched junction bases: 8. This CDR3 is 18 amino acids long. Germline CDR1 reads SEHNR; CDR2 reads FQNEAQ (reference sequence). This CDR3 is CASSSLPGLAGGTDTQYF. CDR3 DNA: TGTGCCAGCAGCTCACTGCCCGGACTAGCGGGGGGCACAGATACGCAGTATTTT.

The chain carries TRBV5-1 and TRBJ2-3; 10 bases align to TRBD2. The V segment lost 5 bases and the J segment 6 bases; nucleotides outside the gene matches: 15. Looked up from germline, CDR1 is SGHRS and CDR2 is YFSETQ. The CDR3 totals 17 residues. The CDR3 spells CASSSPSVAGGADTQYF. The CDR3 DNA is TGCGCCAGCAGTTCCCCCTCTGTAGCGGGAGGCGCCGATACGCAGTATTTT.

The CDR3 sequence is CSVEGLVSGNYGYTF. In DNA, the CDR3 is TGCAGCGTTGAAGGATTGGTGTCGGGTAACTATGGCTACACCTTC. The chain joins TRBV29-1 to TRBJ1-2; unclear D gene. V gave up 1 base and J gave up 1 base, with 13 bases separating them. Germline assignment: CDR1 SQVTM and CDR2 ANQGSEA. The CDR3 sequence is 15 residues long.

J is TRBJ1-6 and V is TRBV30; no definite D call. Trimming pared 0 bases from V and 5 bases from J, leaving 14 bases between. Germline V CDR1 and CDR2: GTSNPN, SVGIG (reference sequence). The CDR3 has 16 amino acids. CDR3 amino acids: CAWSVLGGHNNSPLHF. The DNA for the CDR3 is TGTGCCTGGAGTGTACTAGGAGGGCATAATAATTCACCCCTCCACTTT.

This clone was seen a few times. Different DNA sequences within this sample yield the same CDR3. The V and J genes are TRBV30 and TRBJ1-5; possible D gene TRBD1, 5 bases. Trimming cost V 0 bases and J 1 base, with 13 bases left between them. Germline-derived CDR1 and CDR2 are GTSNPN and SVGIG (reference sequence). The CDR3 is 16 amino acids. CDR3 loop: CAWSVSGGASNQPQHF. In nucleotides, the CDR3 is TGTGCCTGGAGTGTTTCGGGAGGGGCCAGCAATCAGCCCCAGCATTTT.

This chain's CDR3 is CASSPRQGDSPLHF. CDR3 coding DNA: TGTGCCAGCAGCCCTCGACAGGGAGACTCACCCCTCCACTTT. This rearrangement joins TRBV5-4 to TRBJ1-6; 7 nucleotides agree with TRBD1. The CDR3 is made up of 14 amino acids. The ends lost 4 bases at V and 10 bases at J; junction bases unmatched: 8. CDR1 and CDR2 (germline): SGHNT, YYREEE (reference sequence).

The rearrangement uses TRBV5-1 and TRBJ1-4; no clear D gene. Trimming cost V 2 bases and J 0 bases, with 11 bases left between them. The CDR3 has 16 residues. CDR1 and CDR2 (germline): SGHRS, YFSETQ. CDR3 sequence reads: CASSFAGPATNEKLFF. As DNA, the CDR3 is TGCGCCAGCAGCTTCGCAGGCCCTGCAACTAATGAAAAACTGTTTTTT.

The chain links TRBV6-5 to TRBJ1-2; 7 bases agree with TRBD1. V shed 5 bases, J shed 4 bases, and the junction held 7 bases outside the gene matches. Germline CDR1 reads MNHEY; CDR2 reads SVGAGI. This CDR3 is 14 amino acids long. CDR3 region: CASSPTRDSYGYTF. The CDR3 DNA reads TGTGCCAGCAGTCCAACTAGGGACAGCTATGGCTACACCTTC.

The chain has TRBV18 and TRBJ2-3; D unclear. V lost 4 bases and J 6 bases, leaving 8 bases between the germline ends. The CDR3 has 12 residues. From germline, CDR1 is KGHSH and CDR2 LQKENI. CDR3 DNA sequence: TGTGCCAGCTCACTCCTATCGGATACGCAGTATTTT. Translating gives CASSLLSDTQYF.

The CDR3 spells CASSVVVSGYNEQFF. The CDR3 DNA reads TGTGCCAGCAGCGTAGTAGTGAGCGGGTACAATGAGCAGTTCTTC. V usage is TRBV9 and J usage is TRBJ2-1, with a weak D call TRBD2 (6 bases). The CDR3 length is 15 residues. The germline gives CDR1 SGDLS, CDR2 YYNGEE. V was cut by 0 bases and J by 4 bases, with 11 bases left in between. Supplemented by reference TRBV9 and TRBJ2-1, the full variable domain reads DSGVTQTPKHLITATGQRVTLRCSPRSGDLSVYWYQQSLDQGLQFLIQYYNGEERAKGNILERFSAQQFPDLHSELNLSSLELGDSALYFCASSVVVSGYNEQFFGPGTRLTVL.

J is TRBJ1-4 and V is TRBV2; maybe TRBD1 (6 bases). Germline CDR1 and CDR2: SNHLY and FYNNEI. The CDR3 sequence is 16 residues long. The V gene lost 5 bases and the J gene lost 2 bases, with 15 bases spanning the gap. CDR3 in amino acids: CASSFRGRRTNEKLFF. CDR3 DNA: TGTGCCAGCAGTTTCAGGGGACGAAGGACTAATGAAAAACTGTTTTTT.